This TCR beta chain comes out of a study of blood T cell repertoires in COVID-19. Overall study context: Acute-phase and convalescent COVID-19 samples originated in the United States, Italy and Spain. Sources were T cells, B-cell-depleted T cells, or PBMCs; the material itself was cDNA or gDNA.

This clone was recorded only once. Allocation to cohorts depended on clinical history reported by the participants. The V segment lost 7 bases and the J segment 2 bases; nucleotides outside the gene matches: 8. From germline, CDR1 is PRHDT and CDR2 FYEKMQ (reference sequence). CDR3 length: 15 amino acids. Here immunoSEQ multiplex PCR was the method, and the copy in TCRdb shows in-frame clones only, minus some. The sample has tens of thousands of clones, 85% to 90% seen once; the top ten hold around 3.3%. The sequence derives from a woman aged 45 to 65 who had recovered from COVID-19. The sample comprised PBMCs or T cells enriched from blood (not recorded which). The chain has TRBV13 and TRBJ2-3, with 8 bases matching TRBD2. The CDR3 here is CASTIAGGYTDTQYF. DNA for the CDR3: TGTGCCAGCACGATCGCGGGGGGCTACACAGATACGCAGTATTTT.